This record looks at one T cell receptor (beta chain) sequence and its context. In this sample, this clone turned up once. The antigen it binds to is not known. Base quality data are lacking; no much larger clone is found one base away. The data were obtained in a study of blood T cell repertoires in COVID-19 (dated by TCRdb to the early 2020s). About the investigation overall: Samples from collaborators originated in the United States, Italy and Spain and spanned both the acute and convalescent phases of COVID-19. Samples were obtained from the ongoing ImmuneRACE study (first 160 participants) and from about 1,300 subjects provided by 6 global collaborators. The dataset comprised deeply sampled blood TCRbeta repertoires from subjects exposed to, actively infected with, or recovered from COVID-19. A freely available public database, intended as a resource for researchers studying the immune response to SARS-CoV-2, is where the repertoires were released. The prospective study material was composed of cDNA or gDNA derived from T cells, B-cell-depleted T cells, or PBMCs. Where available, HLA class I and class II types were taken from metadata supplied by the sample provider and were not determined by assay-based typing. The sample metadata nearly always contained a de-identified subject ID, COVID-19 status, age in years and sex.

In the prospective study, participants were about 18 to 100 years old, resided in around 25 geographic areas of the United States, and were enrolled through a virtual design. In the prospective study, participants were assigned to cohorts based on the clinical history participants reported in a screening survey and a study questionnaire. In the prospective study, mobile phlebotomists collected whole blood, serum and a nasopharyngeal or oropharyngeal swab from each participant. Additional blood draws and questionnaires over a roughly two-month period could optionally be provided by prospective study participants. Prospective study blood samples were shipped either frozen or at room temperature before DNA extraction. Measured from the cysteine to the phenylalanine, the CDR3 is 14 residues long. Only CDR3 DNA is held: 42 bases, read in frame from base 1. V is shortened by 4 bases, J by 1 base, and the region joining them spans 11 bases. CDR1 SGHKS and CDR2 YYEKEE are derived from the germline V gene (reference sequence).

Overall results and qualifications from the work: How much clinical and demographic metadata was included differed by source and by participant, and the metadata was provided uncurated.

TCRbeta CDR3 regions were amplified from genomic DNA using the immunoSEQ Assay, a bias-controlled multiplex PCR. The paper's processing steps were these. The number of nucleated cells in each sample was estimated by amplification of reference gene primers within the assay. To quantify the absolute abundance of each unique TCRbeta CDR3 rearrangement, sequence reads were collapsed and filtered. For each sample, productive Simpson clonality was calculated as the square root of Simpson's diversity index across productive rearrangements. TCRdb holds this immuneACCESS table with in-frame rearrangements only. Some clones are missing; in checked studies, unresolved V genes explain under half, and the rest has no known cause. V and J calls and clone size are those listed in that table; D and trimming were worked out from the DNA. The sample data list 200,000 to 300,000 clones, and over 75% of these were observed just once. In total, the top ten clones hold approximately 9.6% of the sample.

Recombination connected TRBV5-5 to TRBJ1-1; the D segment could be TRBD1, given 5 matching bases. The source is a woman between 50 and 59 years old with acute COVID-19. Material: PBMCs or T cells enriched from blood (not recorded which). In nucleotides, the sequence is TGTGCCAGCAGCCCGGCGGGGGGGAACACTGAAGCTTTCTTT. The resulting protein is CASSPAGGNTEAFF. Joined to the reference TRBV5-5 and TRBJ1-1 proteins, this CDR3 gives the full variable domain: DAGVTQSPTHLIKTRGQQVTLRCSPISGHKSVSWYQQVLGQGPQFIFQYYEKEERGRGNFPDRFSARQFPNYSSELNVNALLLGDSALYLCASSPAGGNTEAFFGQGTRLTVV.